This record looks at one T cell receptor beta chain sequence and its context. What it binds is unknown. The sample originates from a study of CD8+ T cells in alopecia areata. General observations from the study: Administration of tofacitinib significantly diminished scalp clonality and expanded CD8+ clones within the top 100. Higher clonality and more expanded CD8+ clones appeared in lesional than normal scalp. During tofacitinib treatment, many expanded lesional clones remained in scalp and blood.

Germline CDR1 and CDR2: SGHAT and FQNNGV. Deletions cut 5 bases from V and 3 bases from J, with 8 bases between. The CDR3 is made up of 12 amino acids. This sample's treatment: oral pan-JAK inhibitor, 5-10 mg twice daily. CD4+ and CD8+ T cells were sorted from PBMCs stained for CD3, CD4 and CD8. Isolated RNA was reverse transcribed into cDNA used as the sequencing template. The method was immunoSEQ multiplex PCR; TCRdb's version includes in-frame clones alone and lacks a portion of them. This table has about 150,000 clones, 54% appearing once. The clonotype comes from a human donor with alopecia areata. This specimen was CD8+ T cells sorted from blood, taken at week 4, from a patient treated with tofacitinib. The chain couples TRBV11-2 to TRBJ2-7; possible D gene TRBD1, 6 bases. The CDR3 DNA is TGTGCCAGCAGCCACAGGGTCTACGAGCAGTACTTC. Encoded protein: CASSHRVYEQYF.